The rows below give T cell receptor beta chains drawn from one sample of a study of shared clonotypes between healthy human individuals. Assay used: immunoSEQ multiplex PCR; TCRdb lists only in-frame clones, some missing. This sample has 2 million to 2.5 million clones, with 85% to 95% found just once. The sequencing sample was made of naive CD4+ T cells from PBMCs. The receptors were sampled from a man aged 18 to 29 in good health. Some clones in this sample may be carry-over from other donors' samples. The conserved cysteine and the conserved F or W are not part of the CDR3 here. Each record gives: V gene, J gene, clone size, CDR3 protein. Some rows mark clone size as missing; the rest say once, few, many or name a class of expanded clone.

v_call: TRBV30
j_call: TRBJ1-1
clone_size: -
cdr3_aa: AWSRQGAGTEAF

v_call: TRBV2
j_call: TRBJ2-3
clone_size: -
cdr3_aa: ASRKGGRFTDTQY

v_call: TRBV28
j_call: TRBJ2-5
clone_size: -
cdr3_aa: ASSFGSDETQY

v_call: TRBV7-2
j_call: TRBJ2-1
clone_size: -
cdr3_aa: ASSFYGTGVNEQF

v_call: TRBV6-1
j_call: TRBJ1-5
clone_size: once
cdr3_aa: ASSAPETRLSNQPQH

v_call: TRBV11-1
j_call: TRBJ1-2
clone_size: -
cdr3_aa: ASSLAKPQQNYGYT

v_call: TRBV7-2
j_call: TRBJ2-4
clone_size: -
cdr3_aa: ASSPTGLAGVGPKNIQY

v_call: TRBV28
j_call: TRBJ1-6
clone_size: -
cdr3_aa: ASYRADSPLH

v_call: TRBV7-8
j_call: TRBJ2-3
clone_size: -
cdr3_aa: ASSLIAGGGTDTQY

v_call: TRBV9
j_call: TRBJ2-6
clone_size: -
cdr3_aa: ASSVDGANVLT

v_call: TRBV18
j_call: TRBJ2-2
clone_size: -
cdr3_aa: ASSDRRTGVTGELF

v_call: TRBV28
j_call: TRBJ2-4
clone_size: -
cdr3_aa: AIEGTRAKNIQY

v_call: TRBV11-2
j_call: TRBJ2-5
clone_size: -
cdr3_aa: ASSPGGLAGASETQY

v_call: TRBV28
j_call: TRBJ1-2
clone_size: -
cdr3_aa: ASSETTSANYGYT

v_call: TRBV28
j_call: TRBJ2-1
clone_size: once
cdr3_aa: ASSLRTGTSVYNEQF

v_call: TRBV29-1
j_call: TRBJ2-3
clone_size: -
cdr3_aa: SETRTDTQY

v_call: TRBV5-1
j_call: TRBJ2-7
clone_size: -
cdr3_aa: ASSFSSDTYEQY

v_call: TRBV11-2
j_call: TRBJ2-5
clone_size: -
cdr3_aa: ASSLNSAYGLETQY